This TCR beta chain originates from a study of cytomegalovirus exposure and HLA in healthy donors. The wider study: The use of the same platform for the approximately 130 validation repertoires and the 600 to 800 first-cohort repertoires was reported by a later analysis.

Of note for this clone: Its antigen is as yet unknown.

Separate from the approximately 720-subject first cohort was the roughly 130-subject validation cohort, to which the donors belonged. Clones were read by immunoSEQ multiplex PCR, and TCRdb kept only the in-frame ones, dropping some. The sample carries fewer than 140,000 clones, around 90% recorded once. Study observations and caveats: Researchers catalogued some 160 TCR beta chains as cytomegalovirus-associated. Cytomegalovirus status, reportedly, was diagnosed with high specificity and sensitivity by the classifier.

V lost 4 bases and J 2 bases, leaving 9 bases between the germline ends. The germline V gene has CDR1 LNHDA and CDR2 SQIVND (reference sequence). The CDR3 loop spans 14 amino acids. The clonotype comes from a woman younger than 35 in good health and CMV-seropositive. This rearrangement joins TRBV19 to TRBJ1-5; the D gene is possibly TRBD1 (6 bases). Material: PBMCs. The CDR3 loop reads CASSTQGGNQPQHF. The DNA for the CDR3 is TGTGCCAGTAGTACACAGGGAGGCAATCAGCCCCAGCATTTT.